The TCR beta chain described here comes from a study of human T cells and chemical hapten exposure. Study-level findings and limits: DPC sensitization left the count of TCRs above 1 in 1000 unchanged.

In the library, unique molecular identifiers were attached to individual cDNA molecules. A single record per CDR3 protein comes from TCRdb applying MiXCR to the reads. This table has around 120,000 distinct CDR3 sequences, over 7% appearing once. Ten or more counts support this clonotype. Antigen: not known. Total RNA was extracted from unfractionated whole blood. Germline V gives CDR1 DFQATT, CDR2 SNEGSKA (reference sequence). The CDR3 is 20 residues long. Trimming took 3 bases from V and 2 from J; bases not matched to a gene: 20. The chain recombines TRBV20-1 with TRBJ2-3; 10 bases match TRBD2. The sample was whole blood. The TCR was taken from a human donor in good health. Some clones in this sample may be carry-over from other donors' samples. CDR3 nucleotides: TGCAGTGCTAGGATATTCTCTAGCGGGAGCTATAGGACAAACACAGATACGCAGTATTTT. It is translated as CSARIFSSGSYRTNTDTQYF.